The text below deals with one T cell receptor beta chain. The TCR beta CDR3 region was amplified from genomic DNA, with two rounds of multiplex PCR being used for the amplification. Individual primers that were specific to each TRBV and TRBJ gene served in first-round PCR. Using its own MiXCR run on the multiplex PCR reads, TCRdb lists one record per CDR3 protein. Of tens of thousands of distinct CDR3 sequences in the sample, about 32% are singletons; the top ten hold 30% to 40%. These data come from a study of prognosis after radiotherapy for stage I lung cancer. Overall study context: The study enrolled about 14 men and roughly 6 women as patients, aged roughly 53 to 90 with a median of 74.5 years.

The germline gives CDR1 MNHNS, CDR2 SASEGT. This CDR3 spans 16 amino acids. V lost 7 bases and J 15 bases, leaving 30 bases between the germline ends. The clonotype originates from a donor at least 50 years old with non-small cell lung cancer. V usage is TRBV6-1 and J usage is TRBJ2-2; D possibly corresponds to TRBD2 (6 bases). The specimen comprised PBMCs, sampled before or after stereotactic body radiation therapy (not recorded which). The CDR3 loop reads CASIPEVYGDFRVVFF. The CDR3 DNA reads as TGTGCCAGCATCCCGGAGGTCTATGGGGACTTTAGGGTGGTGTTTTTT.